The next 12 T cell receptor beta chains were all read from a single sample in a study of cytomegalovirus exposure and HLA in healthy donors. Assay: immunoSEQ multiplex PCR; the TCRdb copy retains only in-frame clones and omits some. This table holds under 200,000 clones, 70% to 90% found once. Material for sequencing was PBMCs. The receptors here all came from a woman in her 30s in good health and CMV-seronegative.

The chain recombines TRBV10-2 with TRBJ2-7, with 8 bases matching TRBD2. CDR3 length: 15 residues. Germline CDR1 WSHSY, CDR2 SAAADI. The V and J ends lost 4 bases and 0 bases, in that order; junction bases with no gene match: 5. The CDR3, as DNA: TGCGCCAGCAGTGGAGCGGGAGCTATCTCCTACGAGCAGTACTTC. Translated, it gives CASSGAGAISYEQYF.

The chain carries TRBV7-3 and TRBJ1-6; D not certain. This CDR3 has 13 amino acids. The V gene lost 8 bases and the J gene lost 4 bases, with 9 bases spanning the gap. Germline-derived CDR1 and CDR2 are SGHTA and FQGTGA. The CDR3: CASAREYNSPLHF. CDR3 DNA: TGTGCCAGCGCAAGGGAGTATAATTCACCCCTCCACTTT.

V usage is TRBV7-3 and J usage is TRBJ2-6; a weak D match, TRBD2 (6 bases). Germline V gene sequence: CDR1 SGHTA, CDR2 FQGTGA. CDR3 length: 19 residues. V was trimmed by 3 bases and J by 1 base, leaving 19 bases between them. Here the CDR3 reads CASSFPGDVSRSGANVLTF. CDR3 DNA sequence: TGTGCCAGCAGCTTCCCGGGGGACGTTTCGAGGTCTGGGGCCAACGTCCTGACTTTC.

The chain is built from TRBV6-5 and TRBJ2-7; D gene uncertain. The CDR3 has 13 residues. V lost 0 bases and J 6 bases, leaving 9 bases between the germline ends. The V gene's germline CDR1 is MNHEY and CDR2 SVGAGI. The CDR3 bases are TGTGCCAGCAGTTACTCGGGGTTGGGCGAGCAGTACTTC. This gives the protein CASSYSGLGEQYF.

The rearrangement links TRBV9 to TRBJ2-3; D is ambiguous. This CDR3 spans 15 amino acids. V lost 0 bases, J lost 1 base, and 9 bases lay in between. Per the germline V gene, CDR1 is SGDLS and CDR2 is YYNGEE. CDR3 DNA sequence: TGTGCCAGCAGCGTAGCTCCATACGGCACAGATACGCAGTATTTT. Amino acid sequence: CASSVAPYGTDTQYF.

This rearrangement joins TRBV7-6 to TRBJ2-5; TRBD2 is a possible D gene (7 bases). CDR1 SGHVS and CDR2 FNYEAQ come from the germline V gene. V was pared by 3 bases and J by 5 bases, with 19 bases between. This CDR3 is built from 16 residues. CDR3 sequence: CASSFRVGGRWETQYF. As DNA, the CDR3 is TGTGCCAGCAGCTTTCGAGTGGGGGGGCGCTGGGAGACCCAGTACTTC.

The chain joins TRBV7-6 to TRBJ2-3; no clear D gene. The length of the CDR3 is 14 residues. The germline CDR1 and CDR2 sequences are SGHVS and FNYEAQ. Trimming pared 5 bases from V and 1 base from J, leaving 10 bases between. The CDR3 loop reads CASSGITGTDTQYF. CDR3 DNA: TGTGCCAGCAGCGGCATTACGGGCACAGATACGCAGTATTTT.

The chain has TRBV2 and TRBJ1-4; 7 bases agree with TRBD1. Germline CDR1 reads SNHLY; CDR2 reads FYNNEI. V was pared by 4 bases and J by 6 bases, with 2 bases of the junction left unmatched. The CDR3 runs 13 residues. The CDR3 DNA follows: TGTGCCAGCAGTGGACAGGGCCATGAAAAACTGTTTTTT. Residues: CASSGQGHEKLFF.

V usage is TRBV5-6 and J usage is TRBJ2-2; D is unresolved. Looked up from germline, CDR1 is SGHDT and CDR2 is YYEEEE. The CDR3 runs to 15 residues. V was shortened by 1 base and J by 4 bases, with 11 bases between the two germline ends. The CDR3 region is CASSLTPWVTGELFF. The CDR3 DNA follows: TGTGCCAGCAGCTTGACACCTTGGGTCACCGGGGAGCTGTTTTTT.

The V gene is TRBV28, the J gene TRBJ2-1, with 7 bases fitting TRBD2. This CDR3 is 13 amino acids long. The J segment lost 8 bases and the V segment lost 8 bases, leaving 9 bases of the junction unmatched. Germline assignment: CDR1 MDHEN and CDR2 SYDVKM. The CDR3, as DNA: TGTGCCAGCCAACCCCGGGCGGGAGATGAGCAGTTCTTC. Translation: CASQPRAGDEQFF.

The chain is built from TRBV7-3 and TRBJ2-2, with D perhaps TRBD1 or TRBD2 (6 bases each). CDR3 length: 15 residues. Germline CDR1 SGHTA, CDR2 FQGTGA. V was shortened by 5 bases and J by 5 bases, with 15 bases between the two germline ends. CDR3 sequence (DNA): TGTGCCAGCAGCGCGAACGGGGGCGCTACCGGGGAGCTGTTTTTT. Residues: CASSANGGATGELFF. The entire variable domain, with the rest obtained from reference TRBV7-3 and TRBJ2-2, is as follows: GAGVSQTPSNKVTEKGKYVELRCDPISGHTALYWYRQSLGQGPEFLIYFQGTGAADDSGLPNDRFFAVRPEGSVSTLKIQRTERGDSAVYLCASSANGGATGELFFGEGSRLTVL.

This chain links TRBV9 with TRBJ1-1; 7 bases match TRBD1. The junction had 4 bases not matched to a gene; V was cut back by 0 bases and J by 5 bases. CDR1 and CDR2 from the germline V gene are SGDLS and YYNGEE. The CDR3 covers 14 residues. In nucleotides, the CDR3 is TGTGCCAGCAGCGTAGGAGGGGGCAGGACTGAAGCTTTCTTT. Translated: CASSVGGGRTEAFF.